Sequencing of this TCR beta chain was carried out in a study of T cell repertoires in cytomegalovirus infection. Overall study: An indication of both CMV infection and matching HLA type came from public TCR beta signatures.

Notes on the study in general: Individuals carrying CMV plus the relevant HLA were identified by cumulative frequency of public TCR beta families.

The sample holds many counts of this clonotype. The antigen is not known. Germline V gives CDR1 MNHGY, CDR2 SAAAGT. The CDR3 is 19 amino acids. Trimming shortened V by 2 bases and J by 2 bases, and 24 bases separated the two germline ends. MiXCR, applied by TCRdb to the reads, yields one record per CDR3 protein. The profile shows 200,000 to 300,000 distinct CDR3 sequences, 9.1% of them singletons. The TCR was taken from a human donor in good health (CMV status not recorded). Some clones in this sample may be carry-over from other donors' samples. Sequencing used PBMCs. The chain recombines TRBV6-8 with TRBJ1-1; TRBD1 is a possible D gene (6 bases). CDR3 nucleotides: TGTGCCAGCAGTTACCTAACCGGGGGGCGCCAGGGCGGAAACACTGAAGCTTTCTTT. Its protein product is CASSYLTGGRQGGNTEAFF.